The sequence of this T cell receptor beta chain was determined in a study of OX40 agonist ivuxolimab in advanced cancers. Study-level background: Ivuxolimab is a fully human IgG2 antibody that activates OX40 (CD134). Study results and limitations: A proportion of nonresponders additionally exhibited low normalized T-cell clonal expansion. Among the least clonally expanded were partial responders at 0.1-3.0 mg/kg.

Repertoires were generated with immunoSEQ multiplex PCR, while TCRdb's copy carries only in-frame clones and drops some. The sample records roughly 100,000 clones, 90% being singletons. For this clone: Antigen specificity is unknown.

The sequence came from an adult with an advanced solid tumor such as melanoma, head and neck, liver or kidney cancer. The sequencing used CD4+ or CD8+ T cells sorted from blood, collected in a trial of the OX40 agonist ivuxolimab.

CDR3 sequence: CASSLGGQGGYEQYF. In DNA, the CDR3 is TGCGCCAGCAGCTTGGGAGGACAGGGGGGCTACGAGCAGTACTTC. The chain carries TRBV5-1 and TRBJ2-7, with 10 bases fitting TRBD1. V lost 0 bases to trimming and J lost 3 bases; unmatched junction nucleotides: 3. The CDR3 spans 15 residues. Germline V gene lookup returns CDR1 SGHRS and CDR2 YFSETQ. Full variable domain (outside the CDR3, taken from reference TRBV5-1 and TRBJ2-7): KAGVTQTPRYLIKTRGQQVTLSCSPISGHRSVSWYQQTPGQGLQFLFEYFSETQRNKGNFPGRFSGRQFSNSRSEMNVSTLELGDSALYLCASSLGGQGGYEQYFGPGTRLTVT.